A selection of T cell receptor beta chains follows, all from one sample in a study of regulatory T cells in long-lasting Graves disease. TCRdb fed the multiplex PCR reads into MiXCR, producing one record per CDR3 protein. Counted here are about 540,000 distinct CDR3 sequences, about 13% occurring once; the ten biggest clones make up more than 8.5%. This sample also belongs to another study, concerning T cells in Graves' hyperthyroidism and ophthalmopathy.

The specimen was peripheral blood mononuclear cells (PBMCs), collected at new diagnosis, from a patient treated with antithyroid drugs. The receptors come from a man younger than 40 with Graves disease. The CDR3 runs from the conserved cysteine through the conserved F or W. The order of the fields is J gene, D gene, clone size, V gene, CDR3 DNA, CDR3 protein. D genes are given only for firm matches. Size is omitted from some rows. Given values are once, few, many or a class for expanded clones.

>TRBJ2-5|TRBD1|NA|TRBV5-6
TGTGCCGGGGGACAGGGGGCCCGGGAGACCCAGTACTTC
CAGGQGARETQYF
>TRBJ1-2|NA|many|TRBV15
TGTGCCACCAGCAGAGATTGGGACTTCCCGATCTATGGCTACACCTTC
CATSRDWDFPIYGYTF
>TRBJ1-5|NA|NA|TRBV30
TGTGCCTGGAGTGTAGTTGGACAGTTCAATCAGCCCCAGCATTTT
CAWSVVGQFNQPQHF
>TRBJ2-5|NA|NA|TRBV19
TGTGCCAGTAAAGGCGCTCGGACCCAGTACTTC
CASKGARTQYF
>TRBJ2-1|NA|many|TRBV29-1
TGCAGCGTTCCTCTGCATCGAGGGGGGGGCAATGAGCAGTTCTTC
CSVPLHRGGGNEQFF
>TRBJ2-7|TRBD2|NA|TRBV10-1
TGCGCCAGCAGTCCCATAGGGACTAGCGGGATCTACGAGCAGTACTTC
CASSPIGTSGIYEQYF
>TRBJ2-7|NA|many|TRBV2
TGTGCCAGCAGTGAACAGGGTAGTTCTTCCTACGAGCAGTACTTC
CASSEQGSSSYEQYF
>TRBJ2-3|TRBD1|many|TRBV27
TGTGCCAGCAGTCCCCAGGGGGCTAGGACAGATACGCAGTATTTT
CASSPQGARTDTQYF
>TRBJ1-4|NA|few|TRBV6-2/TRBV6-3
TGTGCCAGCAGTTCCGGGGGTATCGGAGAAAAACTGTTTTTT
CASSSGGIGEKLFF
>TRBJ1-4|NA|many|TRBV27
TGTGCCAGCAGTTCCGTCGGAGTTGAGGGGAAACTGTTTTTT
CASSSVGVEGKLFF
>TRBJ2-7|TRBD1|NA|TRBV4-1
TGCGCCAGCAAGGGACAGCTGAGCTCCTACGAGCAGTACTTC
CASKGQLSSYEQYF
>TRBJ1-2|TRBD1|NA|TRBV7-9
TGTGCCAGCAGCTTCTCCGGGACAGGGGCCCCCGACTACACCTTC
CASSFSGTGAPDYTF
>TRBJ2-1|TRBD1|many|TRBV12-3/TRBV12-4
TGTGCCAGCAGTTTGAGGACAGGGGAGGGCGGGGAGCAGTTCTTC
CASSLRTGEGGEQFF
>TRBJ2-5|NA|many|TRBV30
TGTGCCTGGGGACCCGCCAGGCGAGAGACCCAGTACTTC
CAWGPARRETQYF
>TRBJ2-2|NA|many|TRBV27
TGTGCCAGCAGTTTCAACCGGGAGTCCGGGGAGCTGTTTTTT
CASSFNRESGELFF